These 23 T cell receptor beta chains were all obtained from the same sample, sequenced in a study of patients and donors after allogeneic stem cell transplantation. A single record per CDR3 protein comes from TCRdb applying MiXCR to the RT-PCR reads. Seen here are about 74,000 distinct CDR3 sequences, roughly 29% observed once, and the top ten hold about a quarter. The specimen was blood, either unsorted or a sorted T cell fraction (not recorded which). These receptors originate from a human donor who was either an allogeneic HSCT recipient or a stem cell or donor lymphocyte infusion donor (not recorded which). It is not recorded whose cells these are; they may come from a transplant donor.

The V call is TRBV7-2, the J call TRBJ2-1; D remains ambiguous. Germline values: CDR1 SGHTA, CDR2 FQGNSA. This CDR3 has 13 residues. Between the trimmed V and J ends, which lost 3 bases and 5 bases, there was a span of 8 bases. CDR3 in amino acids: CASSFKGHNEQFF. The CDR3 DNA follows: TGTGCCAGCAGCTTTAAGGGCCACAATGAGCAGTTCTTC.

This clonotype was seen more than once but under ten times. This chain uses TRBV6-1 with TRBJ1-1; 7 bases are shared with TRBD1. Trimming took 9 bases from V and 3 from J; bases not matched to a gene: 7. Germline V gene data show CDR1 as MNHNS and CDR2 as SASEGT. CDR3 length: 13 amino acids. CDR3 residues: CASDPDRHTEAFF. CDR3 in DNA: TGTGCCAGTGACCCGGACAGGCACACTGAAGCTTTCTTT.

The chain joins TRBV20-1 to TRBJ2-7, with a weak D call TRBD2 (6 bases). The V gene lost 3 bases and the J gene lost 3 bases, with 9 bases spanning the gap. Germline-derived CDR1 and CDR2 are DFQATT and SNEGSKA (reference sequence). This CDR3 contains 12 residues. DNA for the CDR3: TGCAGTGCTAGGGCGGGGTTCTACGAGCAGTACTTC. Translating it yields CSARAGFYEQYF.

This chain connects TRBV4-1 to TRBJ1-4; D may be TRBD1 (6 bases). The length of the CDR3 is 14 residues. Germline V CDR1 and CDR2: MGHRA, YSYEKL. V was trimmed by 4 bases and J by 15 bases, leaving 21 bases between them. CDR3 coding DNA: TGCGCCAGCAGCCCCCTGTCGGCAGGGGCTTTTGTGTTTTTT. As protein: CASSPLSAGAFVFF.

This clonotype was observed a handful of times. The genes are TRBV6-6 and TRBJ1-3, with D uncertain. Between the trimmed V and J ends, which lost 7 bases and 0 bases, there was a span of 13 bases. From germline, CDR1 is MNHNY and CDR2 SVGAGI (reference sequence). CDR3 size: 15 residues. This chain's CDR3 is CASTLDGVSGNTIYF. In DNA, the CDR3 is TGTGCCAGCACCCTTGACGGAGTCTCTGGAAACACCATATATTTT.

J is TRBJ2-7 and V is TRBV12-3 or TRBV12-4, with 9 bases aligning to TRBD1. The CDR3 has 14 residues. V lost 3 bases, J lost 3 bases, and 3 bases stayed unmatched. Written as DNA, the CDR3 is TGTGCCAGCAGTTTGTGGGACAGGGACTACGAGCAGTACTTC. It codes for CASSLWDRDYEQYF.

This chain uses TRBV5-1 with TRBJ2-1; D gene uncertain. The CDR3 runs to 15 residues. Germline V gene sequence: CDR1 SGHRS, CDR2 YFSETQ. The V end was cut by 0 bases, the J end by 3 bases, with 10 bases between. CDR3 amino acids: CASSLALADYNEQFF. As DNA, the CDR3 is TGCGCCAGCAGCTTGGCGCTGGCAGACTACAATGAGCAGTTCTTC.

V is TRBV6-5 and J is TRBJ1-1; tentative D call: TRBD1 (5 bases). This CDR3 contains 15 residues. The germline gives CDR1 MNHEY, CDR2 SVGAGI. Trimming left V 2 bases short and J 1 base short, with 11 bases between. The CDR3 here is CASSYTPGRNTEAFF. DNA of the CDR3: TGTGCCAGCAGTTACACCCCGGGGCGGAACACTGAAGCTTTCTTT.

The CDR3 sequence is CASGPAWGDLYEQYF. CDR3 DNA sequence: TGTGCCAGCGGGCCCGCTTGGGGGGACCTCTACGAGCAGTACTTC. The gene calls are TRBV28 and TRBJ2-7, with D perhaps TRBD2 (6 bases). Trimming pared 8 bases from V and 3 bases from J, leaving 20 bases between. CDR1 and CDR2 from the germline V gene are MDHEN and SYDVKM. The CDR3 is 15 residues long. The full variable domain, in which reference TRBV28 and TRBJ2-7 provide the parts outside the CDR3, is DVKVTQSSRYLVKRTGEKVFLECVQDMDHENMFWYRQDPGLGLRLIYFSYDVKMKEKGDIPEGYSVSREKKERFSLILESASTNQTSMYLCASGPAWGDLYEQYFGPGTRLTVT.

The CDR3 bases are TGTGCCAGCAGTTTATCCGACATTTACAATGAGCAGTTCTTC. Amino acid sequence: CASSLSDIYNEQFF. The chain recombines TRBV27 with TRBJ2-1; D gene unclear. The CDR3 spans 14 residues. V lost 0 bases, J lost 4 bases, and 7 bases lay in between. The V gene's germline CDR1 is MNHEY and CDR2 SMNVEV (reference sequence).

V usage is TRBV5-1 and J usage is TRBJ2-1; possible D gene TRBD1, 6 bases. Germline V gene sequence: CDR1 SGHRS, CDR2 YFSETQ. V dropped 1 base and J dropped 10 bases, with 18 bases sitting between them. The CDR3 extends over 15 amino acids. The CDR3 loop reads CASSLSGTPGWEQFF. The CDR3, as DNA: TGCGCCAGCAGCTTGTCTGGGACACCCGGGTGGGAGCAGTTCTTC.

The CDR3 is CASSLSRSSKNIQYF. The DNA for the CDR3 is TGTGCCAGCAGCTTATCCCGTAGTTCCAAAAACATTCAGTACTTC. The V gene is TRBV7-9, the J gene TRBJ2-4; D unresolved. The CDR3 runs to 15 residues. Looked up from germline, CDR1 is SEHNR and CDR2 is FQNEAQ (reference sequence). V was trimmed by 2 bases and J by 2 bases, leaving 10 bases between them.

The chain is built from TRBV3-1 and TRBJ2-3; 7 bases map to TRBD2. This CDR3 contains 16 residues. Trimming removed 0 bases from V and 0 bases from J; junction bases left unmatched: 3. The germline V gene has CDR1 LGHDT and CDR2 YNNKEL (reference sequence). This CDR3 is CASSQELGLSTDTQYF. DNA of the CDR3: TGTGCCAGCAGCCAAGAATTGGGACTAAGCACAGATACGCAGTATTTT.

The V and J genes are TRBV27 and TRBJ2-7; D gene unclear. Germline CDR1 MNHEY, CDR2 SMNVEV (reference sequence). The ends were cut back, 8 bases at V and 5 bases at J, with 13 bases in the middle. CDR3 size: 12 residues. This CDR3 is CASGLVLDEQYF. In nucleotides, the CDR3 is TGTGCCAGCGGCTTAGTCCTAGACGAGCAGTACTTC.

The J gene is TRBJ1-2, the V gene TRBV7-2; possibly TRBD1 for D (6 bases). Trimming removed 3 bases from V and 2 bases from J, with 13 bases in between. CDR1 and CDR2 from the germline V gene are SGHTA and FQGNSA. The CDR3 loop spans 15 amino acids. CDR3 amino acids: CASSLRQGRNYGYTF. In DNA, the CDR3 is TGTGCCAGCAGCTTGCGCCAGGGGCGAAACTATGGCTACACCTTC.

This rearrangement joins TRBV27 to TRBJ2-2; no firm D call. The CDR3 length is 18 residues. Deletions cut 6 bases from V and 0 bases from J, with 20 bases between. The germline CDR1 and CDR2 sequences are MNHEY and SMNVEV (reference sequence). In DNA form, the CDR3 reads TGTGCCAGCAGCCAGACCTGGGCCCTTCACGCGAACACCGGGGAGCTGTTTTTT. Translated, it gives CASSQTWALHANTGELFF.

The genes are TRBV9 and TRBJ2-5; TRBD1 aligns across 8 bases. Germline CDR1 and CDR2: SGDLS and YYNGEE. The CDR3 has 14 amino acids. The V and J ends lost 6 bases and 5 bases, in that order; junction bases with no gene match: 9. This chain's CDR3 is CASNYGQGGETQYF. CDR3 DNA sequence: TGTGCCAGCAATTACGGACAGGGCGGGGAGACCCAGTACTTC.

This chain connects TRBV6-6 to TRBJ1-3; D unresolved. The CDR3 totals 15 residues. CDR1 and CDR2 (germline): MNHNY, SVGAGI (reference sequence). V lost 0 bases and J lost 4, with 10 bases in between. The CDR3 protein is CASSYSSARGNTIYF. DNA for the CDR3: TGTGCCAGCAGTTACTCGTCAGCAAGGGGAAACACCATATATTTT.

The chain couples TRBV20-1 to TRBJ2-1, with a weak D call TRBD1 (7 bases). Trimming cost V 1 base and J 8 bases, with 15 bases left between them. The CDR3 contains 14 residues. Germline CDR1 reads DFQATT; CDR2 reads SNEGSKA (reference sequence). In nucleotides, the CDR3 is TGCAGTGCTAGAGGGAAAGGAGGGGGCGATGAGCAGTTCTTC. It yields the protein CSARGKGGGDEQFF.

V is TRBV7-9 and J is TRBJ1-1; D remains unclear. This CDR3 is 15 amino acids long. Deletions cut 1 base from V and 0 bases from J, with 9 bases between. From germline, CDR1 is SEHNR and CDR2 FQNEAQ (reference sequence). The CDR3 region is CASSLEAGLNTEAFF. As DNA, the CDR3 is TGTGCCAGCAGCTTAGAGGCAGGATTGAACACTGAAGCTTTCTTT.

The rearrangement joins TRBV20-1 to TRBJ2-2; the match to TRBD2 covers 9 bases. The V gene's germline CDR1 is DFQATT and CDR2 SNEGSKA (reference sequence). The CDR3 sequence is 13 residues long. V lost 5 bases to trimming and J lost 4 bases; unmatched junction nucleotides: 2. CDR3 bases: TGCAGTGCTGTAGCGGGAGTCACCGGGGAGCTGTTTTTT. Translated: CSAVAGVTGELFF.

V gene TRBV5-1 combines with J gene TRBJ1-3; D is undetermined. The CDR3 runs 15 residues. Germline loops: CDR1 SGHRS, CDR2 YFSETQ. V was cut by 2 bases and J by 0 bases, with 9 bases left in between. The CDR3 region has the DNA TGCGCCAGCAGCTTTGGCCTGATCTCTGGAAACACCATATATTTT. Amino acid sequence: CASSFGLISGNTIYF.

This chain connects TRBV6-5 to TRBJ2-7, with D unclear. V dropped 10 bases and J dropped 6 bases, with 19 bases sitting between them. The CDR3 runs 13 residues. The germline gives CDR1 MNHEY, CDR2 SVGAGI. This chain's CDR3 is CATPRSILSEQYF. The DNA for the CDR3 is TGTGCCACTCCTCGCTCCATCCTCTCCGAGCAGTACTTC.